The clone carrying this T cell receptor beta chain was recorded many times. Its antigen remains unknown. Naive CD8 sequencing libraries were generated from roughly 20,000 to 1,000,000 sorted cells, with 10%, 30% or 50% RNA as input. TCRdb independently ran MiXCR on the PCR reads; one entry per CDR3 protein. The data hold hundreds of thousands of distinct CDR3 sequences, with approximately 24% observed a single time. This record belongs to a study of molecular identifiers for immune sequencing clone quantification. The overall study: Sequencing covered four of five parts into which replicate RNA from approximately 20,000 or 100,000 naive CD8 cells was split. Whole-study results and caveats: Effector cells had over 99% of their molecules in clones above 20 RNA copies, while naive cells had under 1%.

This CDR3 has 15 residues. V lost 7 bases, J lost 0 bases, and 13 bases lay in between. CDR1 and CDR2 from the germline V gene are MNHNS and SASEGT. Sequencing used naive CD8+ T cells from blood, with Jurkat cell RNA spiked in. As to subset: FACS-sorted CD8+CD4-CCR7+CD45RA+ naive T cells. The chain employs TRBV6-1 and TRBJ1-3; D is unclear. This clonotype was obtained from a human donor in good health. Some libraries in this study had Jurkat cell RNA spiked in. CDR3 DNA sequence: TGTGCCAGCATCAGATATGGGATCTCTGGAAACACCATATATTTT. It specifies CASIRYGISGNTIYF.